A single sample is the source of the 7 T cell receptor beta chains below, sequenced in a study of T cells after yellow fever vaccination (dated by TCRdb to 2018 to 2020). In the paper's terms, the treatment or condition label means: live attenuated yellow fever vaccine strain. To prepare the library, 5' RACE was applied. Sequencing was carried out with an Illumina HiSeq 2500. Clones were called with MiXCR by TCRdb after fastp trimmed the public reads at Q25, and only in-frame beta chains were retained. Rows are unified per CDR3 protein, each entry keeping the most common DNA and genes. In this sample the table shows under 200,000 distinct CDR3 sequences, around 7% of which occur a single time. Over 2% of the sample rests with the top ten. The sequencing here drew on CD4+ T cells sorted from PBMCs, taken 5 days after the first yellow fever vaccination. The receptors originated from a man aged 18 to 30 who received the YFV17D yellow fever vaccine.

In its sample, this clonotype was seen many times. The rearrangement uses TRBV4-1 and TRBJ2-7, with D unresolved. V lost 1 base and J 0 bases, leaving 13 bases between the germline ends. CDR1 and CDR2 (germline): MGHRA, YSYEKL. This CDR3 region has 16 residues. CDR3 in DNA: TGCGCCAGCAGCCAAGGTTTTCGAACCCGCTCCTACGAGCAGTACTTC. Its translation: CASSQGFRTRSYEQYF.

This clonotype was detected ten times or more. The chain employs TRBV5-1 and TRBJ2-2; 12 nucleotides line up with TRBD2. Trimming at V came to 4 bases and at J to 4 bases, leaving 14 bases not matched to a gene. In germline, CDR1 is SGHRS, CDR2 YFSETQ. This CDR3 spans 19 amino acids. CDR3 in DNA: TGCGCCAGCAGCCCGGAGACTAGCGGGGGACTAATCAGCACCGGGGAGCTGTTTTTT. It codes for CASSPETSGGLISTGELFF. The full variable domain, with the rest looked up from reference TRBV5-1 and TRBJ2-2, is KAGVTQTPRYLIKTRGQQVTLSCSPISGHRSVSWYQQTPGQGLQFLFEYFSETQRNKGNFPGRFSGRQFSNSRSEMNVSTLELGDSALYLCASSPETSGGLISTGELFFGEGSRLTVL.

This clonotype occurred many times. J is TRBJ1-5 and V is TRBV5-5; 7 positions agree with TRBD1. V dropped 7 bases and J dropped 5; count of bases not matched to a gene: 6. The CDR3 totals 13 residues. The germline gives CDR1 SGHKS, CDR2 YYEKEE (reference sequence). CDR3 region: CASARQGHQPQHF. CDR3 in DNA: TGTGCCAGCGCGAGACAGGGCCATCAGCCCCAGCATTTT. Based on the CDR3 plus reference TRBV5-5 and TRBJ1-5, the full variable domain is DAGVTQSPTHLIKTRGQQVTLRCSPISGHKSVSWYQQVLGQGPQFIFQYYEKEERGRGNFPDRFSARQFPNYSSELNVNALLLGDSALYLCASARQGHQPQHFGDGTRLSIL.

The chain has TRBV7-2 and TRBJ2-3; D gene ambiguous. Germline CDR1 and CDR2: SGHTA and FQGNSA. The CDR3 contains 14 residues. Deletions cut 4 bases from V and 5 bases from J, with 13 bases between. In DNA form, the CDR3 reads TGTGCCAGCAGCTCCCTTAGGGCGATAGATACGCAGTATTTT. Translation gives CASSSLRAIDTQYF.

CDR3 DNA sequence: TGTGCCAGCAGTCGTACCTCCTCCAGCAATCAGCCCCAGCATTTT. This sequence encodes CASSRTSSSNQPQHF. V and J are TRBV6-5 and TRBJ1-5; D ambiguous. The CDR3 sequence is 15 residues long. Germline assignment: CDR1 MNHEY and CDR2 SVGAGI. Between the trimmed V and J ends, which lost 5 bases and 1 base, there was a span of 12 bases.

At least ten counts were recorded for this clonotype. The J gene is TRBJ2-7, the V gene TRBV3-1; 8 positions agree with TRBD1. This CDR3 contains 13 residues. CDR1 LGHDT and CDR2 YNNKEL come from the germline V gene (reference sequence). V shed 7 bases and J 5 bases; nucleotides not matched to a gene: 7. In DNA, the CDR3 is TGTGCCAGCAACCACAGGGGGAAGGACGAGCAGTACGTC. It yields the protein CASNHRGKDEQYV.

CDR3 DNA: TGTGCCACCAGGCGTGATCTGGTAGCCTACGAGCAGTACGTC. Its translation: CATRRDLVAYEQYV. V gene TRBV15 combines with J gene TRBJ2-7; D remains ambiguous. The length of the CDR3 is 14 residues. Trimming took off 6 bases at V and 2 bases at J, with 14 bases between the two ends. Germline CDR1 LNHNV, CDR2 YYDKDF (reference sequence).